This is a list of T cell receptor beta chains from one sample in a study of CD8+ T cells in alopecia areata. TCRdb's table, derived via immunoSEQ multiplex PCR, lists solely in-frame clones and lacks some. Of 200,000 to 250,000 clones in the sample, less than 65% were seen once. Material: CD4+ T cells sorted from blood, obtained at week 4, from a patient treated with tofacitinib. Source of these receptors: a human donor with alopecia areata. CDR3s include the opening cysteine and the closing phenylalanine or tryptophan. The D gene is left open where the match is weak. Clone sizes are given selectively: once, few, many, or a class where the clone is expanded.

DNA | CDR3 | D | length | J | size | V
TGCAGCGTTGGGATAGATACGCAGTATTTT | CSVGIDTQYF | . | 10 | TRBJ2-3 | . | TRBV29-1
TGTGCCAGCAGCTTGGCCGGGACTTTCAATCAGCCCCAGCATTTT | CASSLAGTFNQPQHF | . | 15 | TRBJ1-5 | . | TRBV5-6
TGTGCCAGCAGCTCTCAGGGCGGGGCCGAGCAGTACTTC | CASSSQGGAEQYF | . | 13 | TRBJ2-7 | . | TRBV7-9
TGTGCCAGCAGCCGACAGGGGGGAGAGACTGAAGCTTTCTTT | CASSRQGGETEAFF | TRBD1 | 14 | TRBJ1-1 | . | TRBV6-5
TGTGCCAGCAGCCCACCCCCGGGAATCGAGCAGTACTTC | CASSPPPGIEQYF | . | 13 | TRBJ2-7 | . | TRBV6-5
TGTGCCTGGAGTGTAAGGGGACAGACGTGGGAAAAACTGTTTTTT | CAWSVRGQTWEKLFF | TRBD1 | 15 | TRBJ1-4 | . | TRBV30
TGTGCCAGCAGCTTAGCGAGGTACACTGAAGCTTTCTTT | CASSLARYTEAFF | . | 13 | TRBJ1-1 | . | TRBV7-8
TGTGCCAGCTCACCAAGCACAGATACGCAGTATTTT | CASSPSTDTQYF | . | 12 | TRBJ2-3 | . | TRBV18
TGCAGCGTTGGCCAGGCCTACAATGAGCAGTTCTTC | CSVGQAYNEQFF | . | 12 | TRBJ2-1 | . | TRBV29-1
TGCGCCAGCAGCTTGGAGGGGTATGGCTACACCTTC | CASSLEGYGYTF | . | 12 | TRBJ1-2 | . | TRBV5-1
TGTGCCAGCAGGACGGGGACTAGCGGGGGCTTGCAGTTCTTC | CASRTGTSGGLQFF | TRBD2 | 14 | TRBJ2-1 | . | TRBV6-5
TGTGCCAGTGGACAGGGGGCTTCGAGAGATACGCAGTATTTT | CASGQGASRDTQYF | TRBD1 | 14 | TRBJ2-3 | . | TRBV19
TGTGCCAGCTCACCTGCAGGCAGTGGAGAGACCCAGTACTTC | CASSPAGSGETQYF | . | 14 | TRBJ2-5 | . | TRBV18
TGTGCCAGCAATCCTGGGGGACATAATTCACCCCTCCACTTT | CASNPGGHNSPLHF | . | 14 | TRBJ1-6 | . | TRBV6-5
TGTGCCTGGAGTTCATTCAGGGTTAACTATGGCTACACCTTC | CAWSSFRVNYGYTF | . | 14 | TRBJ1-2 | . | TRBV30
TGTGCCAGCAGCCAAGATAGGGGGACCACTGGCAATCAGCCCCAGCATTTT | CASSQDRGTTGNQPQHF | . | 17 | TRBJ1-5 | . | TRBV4-2
TGTGCCAGCAGTCTTGACAGGGGAAACTATGGCTACACCTTC | CASSLDRGNYGYTF | TRBD1 | 14 | TRBJ1-2 | . | TRBV2
TGTGCCTGGTCAAAAGGGACCTTGAATCAGCCCCAGCATTTT | CAWSKGTLNQPQHF | . | 14 | TRBJ1-5 | few | TRBV30
TGTGCCAGCAGCGTAGAAGTCGGGGAGCTGTTTTTT | CASSVEVGELFF | . | 12 | TRBJ2-2 | . | TRBV9
TGTGCCAGCAGCCCCCGGGACAGCTCCTACGAGCAGTACTTC | CASSPRDSSYEQYF | TRBD1 | 14 | TRBJ2-7 | . | TRBV5-4
TGTGCCAGCAGCTACGGACGGCCCGAGCAGTTCTTC | CASSYGRPEQFF | . | 12 | TRBJ2-1 | . | TRBV7-2
TGCAGCGTTGAGCCAGGGGGCTCTGGGGCCAACGTCCTGACTTTC | CSVEPGGSGANVLTF | TRBD1 | 15 | TRBJ2-6 | . | TRBV29-1
TGCGCCAGCAGGACGACAGGGGAGGGCAATCAGCCCCAGCATTTT | CASRTTGEGNQPQHF | TRBD1 | 15 | TRBJ1-5 | few | TRBV5-1
TGTGCCAGCAGCTTGGCCGGTACAAATGAGCAGTTCTTC | CASSLAGTNEQFF | . | 13 | TRBJ2-1 | . | TRBV5-4
TGTGCCAGCAGCCCGGACTCGCAAGAGACCCAGTACTTC | CASSPDSQETQYF | . | 13 | TRBJ2-5 | . | TRBV4-2
TGTGCCAGCAGCACAGCGACCTCGACAGGGGGGTTGAGGTACGAGCAGTACTTC | CASSTATSTGGLRYEQYF | TRBD1 | 18 | TRBJ2-7 | . | TRBV5-6
TGTGCCAGCAGCTGGGACAGGGACTATGGCTACACCTTC | CASSWDRDYGYTF | TRBD1 | 13 | TRBJ1-2 | . | TRBV5-5
TGTGCCAGTAGTCTCGACCCGGGCTCCTCGGACTCCTACAATGAGCAGTTCTTC | CASSLDPGSSDSYNEQFF | . | 18 | TRBJ2-1 | . | TRBV19
TGCGCCAGCAGCCAAGACAGGGGCCAGAACACTGAAGCTTTCTTT | CASSQDRGQNTEAFF | . | 15 | TRBJ1-1 | . | TRBV4-3
TGCGCCAGCAGCCGACAGGGCAGGGACGAGCAGTACTTC | CASSRQGRDEQYF | TRBD1 | 13 | TRBJ2-7 | . | TRBV5-1
TGTGCCAGCAGCTCTCCGGGACCGGCCTGGAAGCAGTTCTTC | CASSSPGPAWKQFF | . | 14 | TRBJ2-1 | . | TRBV7-2
TGCGCCAGCAGCCAAGGACTAGCGGAGACCCAGTACTTC | CASSQGLAETQYF | TRBD2 | 13 | TRBJ2-5 | . | TRBV4-3
TGTGCCAGCAGCTGGGGGGATACGCAGTATTTT | CASSWGDTQYF | . | 11 | TRBJ2-3 | . | TRBV7-2
TGTGCCAGCAGTGAAATTGTGGCCAAAAACATTCAGTACTTC | CASSEIVAKNIQYF | . | 14 | TRBJ2-4 | few | TRBV2
TGCAGCGTTGAAGGGATACAGGGCACTGAAGCTTTCTTT | CSVEGIQGTEAFF | . | 13 | TRBJ1-1 | . | TRBV29-1
TGCGCCAGCAGCCAAGGGTCGGGGCTGGAGACCCAGTACTTC | CASSQGSGLETQYF | . | 14 | TRBJ2-5 | . | TRBV4-3
TGTGCCAGCAGCTTGAGGGGCGTCTACAATGAGCAGTTCTTC | CASSLRGVYNEQFF | . | 14 | TRBJ2-1 | . | TRBV5-6
TGTGCCTGGAGTCTGGAACGTAGCACAGATACGCAGTATTTT | CAWSLERSTDTQYF | . | 14 | TRBJ2-3 | . | TRBV30
TGTGCCAGCAGCTCACCCACCAGGGGGGTTGGTGGCTACACCTTC | CASSSPTRGVGGYTF | TRBD1 | 15 | TRBJ1-2 | . | TRBV5-4
TGCAGCGCTGCCGGGACAAAGAACACCGGGGAGCTGTTTTTT | CSAAGTKNTGELFF | . | 14 | TRBJ2-2 | once | TRBV29-1
TGTGCCAGCAGCCCCGGGGACAGGGGATCAGATACGCAGTATTTT | CASSPGDRGSDTQYF | TRBD1 | 15 | TRBJ2-3 | . | TRBV9
TGTGCCAGCAGCTTAGGGGGAGTTCATAACTATGGCTACACCTTC | CASSLGGVHNYGYTF | . | 15 | TRBJ1-2 | . | TRBV5-5
TGTGCCAGCAGCCTACTCCCGGACTCCTCCTACGAGCAGTACTTC | CASSLLPDSSYEQYF | . | 15 | TRBJ2-7 | . | TRBV6-5
TGTGCCAGCAGTTCCCAGCCGGGCCAAACGACAGTGTACTTC | CASSSQPGQTTVYF | . | 14 | TRBJ2-4 | . | TRBV27
TGTGCCAGCAGCCCCTACAATGAGCAGTTCTTC | CASSPYNEQFF | . | 11 | TRBJ2-1 | few | TRBV11-2
TGCGCCAGCAGCCCCGGGACCTTTACGACCGGGGAGCTGTTTTTT | CASSPGTFTTGELFF | . | 15 | TRBJ2-2 | . | TRBV5-1
TGCGCCAGCAGCTTGGGGACAGGCGAGCAGTTCTTC | CASSLGTGEQFF | TRBD1 | 12 | TRBJ2-1 | . | TRBV5-1
TGTGCCAGCAGCCGGACTTACACCGGGGAGCTGTTTTTT | CASSRTYTGELFF | . | 13 | TRBJ2-2 | . | TRBV27
TGTGCCAGCAGCCAGCTACTAGCGGCAACCTACAATGAGCAGTTCTTC | CASSQLLAATYNEQFF | TRBD2 | 16 | TRBJ2-1 | once | TRBV14
TGTGCTAGTGGTTCCGGACAGTACACCGGGGAGCTGTTTTTT | CASGSGQYTGELFF | . | 14 | TRBJ2-2 | . | TRBV12-5
TGTGCCAGCAGCTTAGGTCGCGGGGCCTCGATGACCGGGGAGCTGTTTTTT | CASSLGRGASMTGELFF | . | 17 | TRBJ2-2 | . | TRBV7-2
TGTGCCAGCAGCGGCCCCGGGACAGGAAACCTCACCTACGAGCAGTACTTC | CASSGPGTGNLTYEQYF | TRBD1 | 17 | TRBJ2-7 | . | TRBV7-9
TGCAGTGCTAGAGATGCCAGGGAAGCTTTCTTT | CSARDAREAFF | . | 11 | TRBJ1-1 | . | TRBV20-1
TGCGCCAGCAGGGCAGATCAAGAGACCCAGTACTTC | CASRADQETQYF | . | 12 | TRBJ2-5 | . | TRBV5-1
TGTGCCAGCAGTCAGACAGGGCTCTATAATGAAAAACTGTTTTTT | CASSQTGLYNEKLFF | TRBD1 | 15 | TRBJ1-4 | few | TRBV7-2
TGTGCCAGCAGTCCTGGACAGGGAGCCTTCAATCAGCCCCAGCATTTT | CASSPGQGAFNQPQHF | TRBD1 | 16 | TRBJ1-5 | few | TRBV2